This entry features one T cell receptor beta chain sequence. This specimen comes from a study of blood T cell repertoires in COVID-19. Study in general: PBMCs, B-cell-depleted T cells, or T cells were the source of the cDNA or gDNA that made up the material.

The CDR3 consists of 16 residues. The germline gives CDR1 LGHNA, CDR2 YSLEER. V lost 0 bases and J 0 bases, leaving 9 bases between the germline ends. Here immunoSEQ multiplex PCR was the method, and the copy in TCRdb shows in-frame clones only, minus some. The table has more than 200,000 clones, approximately 90% seen once. What was sequenced was peripheral blood. This chain connects TRBV4-3 to TRBJ1-5; TRBD1 is a possible D gene (5 bases). The clonotype was recovered from a woman aged 35 to 49 who had recovered from COVID-19. The CDR3 sequence: CASSQDPGPSNQPQHF. DNA of the CDR3: TGCGCCAGCAGCCAAGATCCAGGGCCTAGCAATCAGCCCCAGCATTTT.